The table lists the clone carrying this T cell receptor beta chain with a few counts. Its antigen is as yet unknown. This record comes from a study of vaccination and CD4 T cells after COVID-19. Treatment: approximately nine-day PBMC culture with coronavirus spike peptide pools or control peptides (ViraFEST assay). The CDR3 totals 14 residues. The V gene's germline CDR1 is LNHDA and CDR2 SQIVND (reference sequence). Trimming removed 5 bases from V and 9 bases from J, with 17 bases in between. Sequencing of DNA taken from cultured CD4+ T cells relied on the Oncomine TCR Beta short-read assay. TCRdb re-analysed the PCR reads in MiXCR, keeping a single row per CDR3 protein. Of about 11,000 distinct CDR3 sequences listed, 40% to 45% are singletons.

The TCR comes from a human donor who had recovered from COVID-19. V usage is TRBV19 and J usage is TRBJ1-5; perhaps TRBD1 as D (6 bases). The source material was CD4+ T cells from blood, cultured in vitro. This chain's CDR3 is CASSANREGRPQHF. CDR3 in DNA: TGTGCCAGTAGTGCAAACAGGGAGGGACGGCCCCAGCATTTT. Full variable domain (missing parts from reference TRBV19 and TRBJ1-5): DGGITQSPKYLFRKEGQNVTLSCEQNLNHDAMYWYRQDPGQGLRLIYYSQIVNDFQKGDIAEGYSVSREKKESFPLTVTSAQKNPTAFYLCASSANREGRPQHFGDGTRLSIL.